This T cell receptor (beta chain) was sequenced during a study of spatial heterogeneity in lung cancer (dated 2019 in TCRdb). Study-level background: Donors were about 70 patients with early-stage, untreated non-small cell lung cancer from the lung TRACERx cohort. Follow-up PBMC samples were sequenced whenever available, and the median time to follow-up was roughly two years after resection. Beta-chain transcripts were consistently detected in greater numbers than alpha-chain transcripts, which likely reflects a higher abundance of beta-chain transcripts. In the raw uncorrected reads, each unique combination of TCR and UMI appeared on average more than ten times. In non-small cell lung cancer, the study quantitatively compared TCR alpha and beta repertoires across several tumor regions, matched nontumor lung, and blood. The study linked features of the TCR repertoire to counts of nonsynonymous mutations, which were determined by whole-exome sequencing of tumor tissue. At surgery, both alpha and beta chains were TCR-sequenced in about 200 tumor regions, about 61 matched nontumor lung samples and a few dozen PBMC samples.

Libraries were prepared through 5' RACE. Sequenced using a NextSeq 500. The TCR library protocol attached a unique molecular identifier to each TCR cDNA molecule to allow correction of PCR and sequencing errors. The paper's processing steps were these. Decombinator tools were used for TCR identification, UMI-based error correction and CDR3 extraction. Expanded TCRs were defined as those above a frequency of 2 per 1,000, corresponding to the top 1% of the tumor frequency distribution. Each repertoire was subsampled 100 times to 5,000 TCRs, after which Renyi diversity was computed with the R vegan package. CDR3 similarity networks were constructed using string-kernel similarity of amino acid triplets, with links drawn between CDR3s whose pairwise similarity was above 0.82. The public reads were quality trimmed at Q25 with fastp and then assembled into clones with MiXCR by TCRdb, keeping productive beta chains. Entries are consolidated by CDR3 protein sequence, retaining the most common genes and DNA. It is TCRdb's table, rather than the study itself, that gives the V and J calls and clone size. The sample table holds roughly 120,000 distinct CDR3 sequences, of which roughly an eighth were seen once. Roughly 17% of the sample belongs to the ten largest clones.

Results and caveats for the whole study, not just this receptor: Ubiquitous expanded tumor TCRs showed up in blood more often at tumor resection than at routine follow-up. Confirming at a functional level the hypothesis that regional TCRs recognize regional mutations was considered to require additional single-cell paired TCR alpha and beta sequencing. Only 13 to 15 patients were included in the comparisons of baseline and follow-up blood repertoires.

This clonotype was recorded at least ten times. Its antigen specificity is not known. One base away there is no much larger clone; base qualities are not given. The meaning of the sample's time point label: blood at routine non-recurrence follow-up after resection. TCR sequencing used whole RNA extracted from tumor and nontumor lung tissue, or from cryopreserved PBMC samples, without cell sorting. Patients were selected for TCR sequencing only if sufficient RNA was available from at least two tumor regions. As encoded in the germline V gene, CDR1 is SNHLY while CDR2 is FYNNEI. At the junction V is shortened by 6 bases and J by 5 bases, with 13 bases in between. The CDR3 runs 13 residues from the cysteine to the phenylalanine. Only CDR3 DNA is held: 39 bases, read in frame from base 1.

Here the sequenced sample was PBMCs, taken at follow-up. In this chain, TRBV2 is recombined with TRBJ1-1; TRBD1 is possibly the D segment (5 matching bases). The sequence was obtained from a male donor with early-stage non-small cell lung cancer. The CDR3 region has the sequence CASRKTVWTEAFF. The nucleotide sequence is TGTGCCAGCAGGAAGACAGTGTGGACTGAAGCTTTCTTT.